The clone carrying this TCR beta chain was counted ten times or more. Its target is unknown. The sample is drawn from a study of molecular identifiers for immune sequencing clone quantification. Libraries used 20,000 to 1,000,000 sorted naive CD8 T cells and 10%, 30% or 50% RNA input. Sorting recovered naive CD8 T cells on a CD8+CD4-CCR7+CD45RA+ profile. General study results and limits: Among around 970,000 naive cells, spiked Jurkat TCR RNA from a single cell was reportedly detectable. Clones carrying above 20 RNA copies accounted for over 99% of effector molecules, under 1% in naive cells.

The CDR3 has 20 amino acids. Trimming at V came to 2 bases and at J to 2 bases, leaving 13 bases not matched to a gene. Germline V gives CDR1 MNHEY, CDR2 SMNVEV (reference sequence). MiXCR, applied by TCRdb to the PCR reads, yields one record per CDR3 protein. Among 60,000 to 70,000 distinct CDR3 sequences, around 19% were seen once, and the ten largest hold about 1.3%. The sample consisted of naive CD8+ T cells from blood, with Jurkat cell RNA spiked in. Subset given: FACS-sorted CD8+CD4-CCR7+CD45RA+ naive T cells. This clonotype was sampled from a human donor in good health. Some libraries in this study had Jurkat cell RNA spiked in. The V and J genes are TRBV27 and TRBJ2-3, with 13 positions matching TRBD2. The CDR3 DNA is TGTGCCAGCAGTTTAACTCGGGGACTAGCGGGGTACGACTACACAGATACGCAGTATTTT. Protein sequence: CASSLTRGLAGYDYTDTQYF.